The source of this T cell receptor beta chain is a study of cytomegalovirus exposure and HLA in healthy donors. General study findings and limits: Available immune exposure information covered CMV serostatus only. Some segments of the V type, notably TRBV6-2 and TRBV6-3, were excluded as indistinguishable. Follow-up analysis found HLA locus-dependent TCR association rates, highest for DRB1 and lowest for HLA-C.

Unrecorded immune exposures were likely, despite nominal health at sampling. Primers included in the PCR were 60 Vbeta and 13 Jbeta primers. Using immunoSEQ multiplex PCR, the repertoire was profiled, and TCRdb retains in-frame clones only, with some absent. The table lists around 140,000 clones, with about 0.96% in the top ten. The germline V gene has CDR1 SGHRS and CDR2 YFSETQ. V was pared by 4 bases and J by 10 bases, with 15 bases between. There are 14 residues in the CDR3. About this clone itself: Its antigen is currently unknown.

This TCR came from a male donor in good health and CMV-seronegative. The rearrangement uses TRBV5-1 and TRBJ1-6; D is possibly TRBD1 (5 bases). Sequencing input: PBMCs. The CDR3 region is CASSRDSPRSPLHF. The CDR3 DNA sequence: TGCGCCAGCAGCAGGGACTCCCCGAGGTCACCCCTCCACTTT.